Sequencing of this T cell receptor (beta chain) was carried out in a study of cytomegalovirus exposure and HLA in healthy donors. V was trimmed by 2 bases and J by 5 bases, leaving 12 bases between them. The CDR3 has 14 residues. Germline CDR1 is SGHTA and CDR2 is FQGNSA. A multiplex PCR was run with 60 Vbeta primers and 13 Jbeta primers. TCRdb's copy holds only in-frame clones and misses some; the assay was immunoSEQ multiplex PCR. The sample consists of roughly 200,000 clones, roughly 80% of them appearing once. The origin of this receptor is a man in his forties or fifties in good health and CMV-seronegative. The sequencing sample was made of PBMCs. The genes are TRBV7-2 and TRBJ2-5; possibly TRBD1 for D (7 bases). The CDR3 nucleotides read TGTGCCAGCAGCTTAAACAGGGGAGGTGAGACCCAGTACTTC. Protein sequence: CASSLNRGGETQYF.